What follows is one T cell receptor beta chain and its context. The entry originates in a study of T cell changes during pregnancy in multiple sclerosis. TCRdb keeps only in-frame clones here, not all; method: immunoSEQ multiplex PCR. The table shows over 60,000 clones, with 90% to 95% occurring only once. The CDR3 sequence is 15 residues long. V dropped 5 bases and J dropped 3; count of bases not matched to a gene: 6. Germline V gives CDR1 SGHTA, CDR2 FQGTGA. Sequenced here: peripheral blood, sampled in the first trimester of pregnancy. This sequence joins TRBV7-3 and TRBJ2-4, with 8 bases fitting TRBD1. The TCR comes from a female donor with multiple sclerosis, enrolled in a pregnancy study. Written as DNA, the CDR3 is TGTGCCAGCAGCCCAGGGGGCTACAGCAAAAACATTCAGTACTTC. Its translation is CASSPGGYSKNIQYF.